The 19 T cell receptor beta chains below come from one sample, sequenced in a study of blood T cell repertoires in COVID-19. Repertoires were generated with immunoSEQ multiplex PCR, while TCRdb's copy carries only in-frame clones and drops some. The sample has over 250,000 clones, roughly 90% seen once. Sequencing was done on a sample of PBMCs or T cells enriched from blood (not recorded which). The receptors come from a woman aged 55-69 years who had recovered from COVID-19.

Regarding this clone: The same CDR3 is also encoded by other DNA sequences in this sample. The chain links TRBV27 to TRBJ1-1, with D unclear. Trimming shortened V by 2 bases and J by 4 bases, and 5 bases separated the two germline ends. The CDR3 extends over 12 amino acids. Germline values: CDR1 MNHEY, CDR2 SMNVEV (reference sequence). The DNA of the CDR3 is TGTGCCAGCAGTTTAGCCGGCACTGAAGCTTTCTTT. It encodes CASSLAGTEAFF.

The chain combines TRBV2 with TRBJ2-7, with 12 bases matching TRBD2. Germline V gene lookup returns CDR1 SNHLY and CDR2 FYNNEI. The trim removed 7 bases at V and 7 bases at J, leaving 8 bases unmatched. The CDR3 is 14 residues long. The CDR3 is CASKGLAGASEQYF. DNA for the CDR3: TGTGCCAGCAAGGGACTAGCGGGTGCTTCGGAGCAGTACTTC.

This chain joins TRBV28 and TRBJ1-1; D is possibly TRBD1 (6 bases). The germline gives CDR1 MDHEN, CDR2 SYDVKM. The CDR3 is made up of 14 amino acids. The V gene lost 6 bases and the J gene lost 5 bases, with 16 bases spanning the gap. CDR3 region: CASSLSTGKTEAFF. The DNA of the CDR3 is TGTGCCAGCAGCCTTAGCACAGGGAAAACTGAAGCTTTCTTT.

The rearrangement links TRBV19 to TRBJ2-4; 8 positions match TRBD2. Germline V gene lookup returns CDR1 LNHDA and CDR2 SQIVND (reference sequence). The CDR3 has 15 residues. The trim removed 3 bases at V and 6 bases at J, leaving 7 bases unmatched. Written as DNA, the CDR3 is TGTGCCAGTAGTATGGGACTAGTAGGGGGAAACATTCAGTACTTC. Its translation is CASSMGLVGGNIQYF.

The rearrangement links TRBV28 to TRBJ2-7; 7 nucleotides line up with TRBD1. This CDR3 region has 14 residues. Germline V lookup: CDR1 MDHEN, CDR2 SYDVKM. V shed 6 bases, J shed 7 bases, and the junction held 12 bases outside the gene matches. CDR3 amino acids: CASSKPGQAREQYF. The DNA of the CDR3 is TGTGCCAGCAGCAAGCCAGGACAGGCTCGAGAGCAGTACTTC.

V is TRBV2 and J is TRBJ2-7, with D unresolved. Trimming removed 10 bases from V and 3 bases from J, with 16 bases in between. The CDR3 totals 13 residues. The germline gives CDR1 SNHLY, CDR2 FYNNEI. CDR3 region: CATNTDGVYEQYF. Here the CDR3 DNA reads TGTGCCACAAATACAGACGGCGTCTACGAGCAGTACTTC.

This clone was picked up one time. CDR3 protein: CATSRDKGGPEGGEKLFF. In DNA, the CDR3 is TGTGCCACCAGCAGAGATAAAGGGGGACCTGAGGGTGGTGAAAAACTGTTTTTT. The V call is TRBV15, the J call TRBJ1-4, with a possible D match to TRBD1 (6 bases). The V gene lost 0 bases and the J gene lost 7 bases, with 21 bases spanning the gap. The CDR3 is 18 residues long. Per the germline V gene, CDR1 is LNHNV and CDR2 is YYDKDF (reference sequence).

The CDR3 coding sequence is TGTGCCAGTAGCAGGGGGCTGGCTGGAAACACCATATATTTT. Residues: CASSRGLAGNTIYF. The J gene is TRBJ1-3, the V gene TRBV19; TRBD1 agrees at 8 bases. With 6 bases clipped from V and 2 bases from J, the junction kept 3 bases outside the gene matches. Germline assignment: CDR1 LNHDA and CDR2 SQIVND (reference sequence). The CDR3 sequence is 14 residues long.

The rearrangement uses TRBV28 and TRBJ1-2; D is unresolved. Germline CDR1 reads MDHEN; CDR2 reads SYDVKM. V was pared by 2 bases and J by 4 bases, with 8 bases between. CDR3 length: 13 residues. The DNA of the CDR3 is TGTGCCAGCAGTTTAGCCGCGCGCTATGGCTACACCTTC. Translation gives CASSLAARYGYTF.

V usage is TRBV28 and J usage is TRBJ1-2; TRBD1 aligns across 7 bases. CDR3 length: 14 amino acids. After removal of 4 bases from V and 7 bases from J, the junction contained 9 bases not matched to a gene. Germline-derived CDR1 and CDR2 are MDHEN and SYDVKM. The CDR3 region is CASSSIEGASGYTF. CDR3 sequence (DNA): TGTGCCAGCAGTTCGATAGAGGGGGCTAGTGGCTACACCTTC.

The V and J genes are TRBV4-1 and TRBJ2-7; 7 bases map to TRBD2. The CDR3 spans 15 residues. Germline values: CDR1 MGHRA, CDR2 YSYEKL. The junction had 2 bases not matched to a gene; V was cut back by 0 bases and J by 0 bases. This chain's CDR3 is CASSQDSGISYEQYF. As DNA, the CDR3 is TGCGCCAGCAGCCAAGACAGCGGGATCTCCTACGAGCAGTACTTC.

The rearrangement links TRBV6-5 to TRBJ1-4; 7 positions match TRBD1. The CDR3 spans 14 residues. In germline, CDR1 is MNHEY, CDR2 SVGAGI. The V gene end was trimmed by 5 bases and the J gene end by 1 base; junction bases not matched to a gene: 1. Written as DNA, the CDR3 is TGTGCCAGCAGTAACAGGGGAACTAATGAAAAACTGTTTTTT. Its translation: CASSNRGTNEKLFF.

In its sample, this clone was seen once. The DNA of the CDR3 is TGTGCCAGCAGCTTAGCCGGGCAGGGAAATAGAGCCAAAAACATTCAGTACTTC. Amino acid sequence: CASSLAGQGNRAKNIQYF. The chain recombines TRBV11-2 with TRBJ2-4, with D possibly matching TRBD1 (5 bases). This CDR3 comprises 18 residues. The germline CDR1 and CDR2 sequences are SGHAT and FQNNGV. Trimming left V 1 base short and J 0 bases short, with 16 bases between.

This chain links TRBV28 with TRBJ1-2; 7 nucleotides align to TRBD1. Losses at the gene ends were 2 bases for V and 7 bases for J; bases not matched to a gene: 10. The germline V gene encodes CDR1 MDHEN and CDR2 SYDVKM. This CDR3 is 15 amino acids long. The CDR3 sequence is CASSLGSTGDRGYTF. CDR3 DNA: TGTGCCAGCAGTTTAGGGTCAACAGGGGATCGTGGCTACACCTTC.

The chain is built from TRBV28 and TRBJ1-1; TRBD1 is a possible D gene (6 bases). This CDR3 is 11 amino acids long. Per germline, CDR1 MDHEN and CDR2 SYDVKM. The V end lost 11 bases, the J end lost 3 bases, and 10 bases lay between the germline ends. The CDR3 nucleotides read TGTGCCCGAGGGGGGGACACTGAAGCTTTCTTT. Protein product: CARGGDTEAFF.

The chain uses TRBV5-1 and TRBJ1-1, with TRBD1 as a possible D gene (5 bases). V lost 0 bases and J 5 bases, leaving 14 bases between the germline ends. Germline CDR1 SGHRS, CDR2 YFSETQ. The CDR3 is 15 residues long. CDR3 loop: CASSLDVGLGTEAFF. The CDR3 DNA follows: TGCGCCAGCAGCTTGGACGTGGGGCTGGGGACTGAAGCTTTCTTT.

This clone was seen more than once but under ten times. This chain connects TRBV28 to TRBJ2-1, with TRBD1 matching 10 bases. The V and J ends lost 7 bases and 9 bases, in that order; junction bases with no gene match: 3. Germline CDR1 and CDR2: MDHEN and SYDVKM. The CDR3 is made up of 12 amino acids. The CDR3: CASTDRGLEQFF. The CDR3, as DNA: TGTGCCAGCACCGACAGGGGGCTTGAGCAGTTCTTC.

V is TRBV25-1 and J is TRBJ2-2; D is unclear. V was shortened by 1 base and J by 0 bases, with 3 bases between the two germline ends. Germline V gives CDR1 MGHDK, CDR2 SYGVNS. CDR3 length equals 14 residues. CDR3 sequence (DNA): TGTGCCAGCAGTGAATCCGCGAACACCGGGGAGCTGTTTTTT. It translates to CASSESANTGELFF.

This rearrangement joins TRBV11-2 to TRBJ2-7, with 7 bases that match TRBD2. The CDR3 consists of 16 residues. Germline V CDR1 and CDR2: SGHAT, FQNNGV. Trimming at V came to 2 bases and at J to 4 bases, leaving 11 bases not matched to a gene. CDR3 residues: CASSLRETSLGYEQYF. In DNA, the CDR3 is TGTGCCAGCAGCTTAAGGGAGACTAGCCTTGGGTACGAGCAGTACTTC.